This T cell receptor beta chain is drawn from a study of blood T cell repertoires in COVID-19. Study summary: Sources were T cells, B-cell-depleted T cells, or PBMCs; the material itself was cDNA or gDNA.

Clones were sequenced by immunoSEQ multiplex PCR, and TCRdb holds only the in-frame ones, with some missing. The sample yields approximately 230,000 clones, roughly 80% seen once. This CDR3 is 12 amino acids long. The trim removed 5 bases at V and 8 bases at J, leaving 4 bases unmatched. This chain links TRBV12-3 or TRBV12-4 with TRBJ1-2; 8 bases align to TRBD1. The receptor's source is an elderly man with acute or convalescent COVID-19. Source material: peripheral blood. The CDR3 protein is CASSQGAYGYTF. The CDR3, as DNA: TGTGCCAGCAGTCAGGGGGCATACGGCTACACCTTC.